This TCR beta chain is from a study of T cell responses to AZD1222 COVID-19 vaccine. The study, taken as a whole, reports: Repertoires were obtained only post-peak T cell response. Regions left unmutated in variants are reportedly the target of nearly half of spike-specific TCRs. Spike-specific TCR breadth and depth were elevated following two AZD1222 doses.

For this clone: Its cognate antigen is unknown.

After removal of 5 bases from V and 4 bases from J, the junction contained 7 bases not matched to a gene. Germline V gene lookup returns CDR1 MDHEN and CDR2 SYDVKM. The CDR3 covers 16 residues. Some clones are missing from TCRdb's copy, which holds only in-frame ones; the method was immunoSEQ multiplex PCR. The data hold some 100,000 clones, with roughly 88% observed a single time. Sequenced here: peripheral blood, sampled on day 0 of AZD1222 vaccination. V is TRBV28 and J is TRBJ1-6, with 8 positions matching TRBD1. This TCR was recovered from an adult in good health. The CDR3 DNA reads as TGTGCCAGCAGTCCCCACGGACAGGGATATAATTCACCCCTCCACTTT. Translation: CASSPHGQGYNSPLHF.